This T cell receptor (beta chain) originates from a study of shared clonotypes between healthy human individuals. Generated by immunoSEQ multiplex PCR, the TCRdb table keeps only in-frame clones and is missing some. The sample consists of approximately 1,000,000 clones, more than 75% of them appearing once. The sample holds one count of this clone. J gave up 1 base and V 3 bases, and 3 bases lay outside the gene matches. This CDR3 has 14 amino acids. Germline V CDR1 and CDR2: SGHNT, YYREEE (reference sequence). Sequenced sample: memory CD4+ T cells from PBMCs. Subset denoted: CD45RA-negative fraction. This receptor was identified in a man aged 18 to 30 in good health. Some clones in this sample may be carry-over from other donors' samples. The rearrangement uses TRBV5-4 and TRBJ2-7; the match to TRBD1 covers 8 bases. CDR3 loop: CASSSDRVSYEQYF. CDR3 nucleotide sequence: TGTGCCAGCAGCTCGGACAGGGTATCCTACGAGCAGTACTTC.